The 30 T cell receptor beta chains reported below all come from one sample, sequenced in a study of shared clonotypes between healthy human individuals. Sequencing used immunoSEQ multiplex PCR; TCRdb keeps in-frame clones, though not all of them. The sample has hundreds of thousands of clones; roughly four fifths are singletons. Material: PBMCs. These receptors were taken from a woman aged 40 to 55 in good health. Some clones in this sample may be carry-over from other donors' samples.

This clone has a single count. The chain recombines TRBV7-2 with TRBJ2-7; 11 bases are a match to TRBD2. V shed 5 bases, J shed 0 bases, and the junction held 6 bases outside the gene matches. The CDR3 length is 16 residues. Germline V gene sequence: CDR1 SGHTA, CDR2 FQGNSA. CDR3 coding DNA: TGTGCCAGCAGCCTACTAGCGGGAGCCTACTCCTACGAGCAGTACTTC. Protein product: CASSLLAGAYSYEQYF.

V gene TRBV2 combines with J gene TRBJ1-5, with 9 nucleotides matching TRBD1. V shed 9 bases and J 6 bases; nucleotides not matched to a gene: 9. This CDR3 has 14 amino acids. Per germline, CDR1 SNHLY and CDR2 FYNNEI. DNA of the CDR3: TGTGCCAGTGGGAACAGGGGGCTTGCTCAGCCCCAGCATTTT. It is translated as CASGNRGLAQPQHF.

The rearrangement joins TRBV7-2 to TRBJ2-7; TRBD1 matches at 9 bases. J was trimmed by 6 bases and V by 2 bases; bases with no gene match: 2. The CDR3 sequence is 13 residues long. The germline V gene encodes CDR1 SGHTA and CDR2 FQGNSA. The CDR3 region has the DNA TGTGCCAGCAGCTTAACAGGGGGCGGCGAGCAGTACTTC. Translation gives CASSLTGGGEQYF. Full variable domain (rest looked up from reference TRBV7-2 and TRBJ2-7): GAGVSQSPSNKVTEKGKDVELRCDPISGHTALYWYRQSLGQGLEFLIYFQGNSAPDKSGLPSDRFSAERTGGSVSTLTIQRTQQEDSAVYLCASSLTGGGEQYFGPGTRLTVT.

This clone occurred once. The chain combines TRBV27 with TRBJ2-1; TRBD2 aligns across 9 bases. Germline CDR1 reads MNHEY; CDR2 reads SMNVEV (reference sequence). The V and J ends lost 4 bases and 1 base, in that order; junction bases with no gene match: 2. The CDR3 spans 15 residues. The CDR3 DNA sequence: TGTGCCAGCAGTTCCCTAGCGGGATCCTACAATGAGCAGTTCTTC. It encodes CASSSLAGSYNEQFF.

This clone has a handful of counts. The chain employs TRBV5-4 and TRBJ2-5, with D perhaps TRBD1 (5 bases). V lost 1 base and J 5 bases, leaving 9 bases between the germline ends. CDR3 length: 13 amino acids. Germline lookup yields CDR1 SGHNT and CDR2 YYREEE (reference sequence). This CDR3 is CASSLNRLETQYF. CDR3 DNA: TGTGCCAGCAGCTTGAACAGGTTGGAGACCCAGTACTTC.

In the case of this clone: It is likely a read error: a sequence one base away is far more abundant. The V call is TRBV5-1, the J call TRBJ2-7, with 9 nucleotides matching TRBD2. The CDR3 runs 14 residues. Germline CDR1 is SGHRS and CDR2 is YFSETQ. The CDR3 protein is CAGSLSGRINEQYF. The CDR3 DNA reads TGCGCCGGCAGCTTAAGCGGGAGGATTAACGAGCAGTACTTC.

V usage is TRBV7-9 and J usage is TRBJ1-2; weak D call: TRBD1 (5 bases). Germline loops: CDR1 SEHNR, CDR2 FQNEAQ (reference sequence). The V end lost 5 bases, the J end lost 3 bases, and 13 bases lay between the germline ends. This CDR3 region has 14 residues. The CDR3 sequence: CASSLRGPDYGYTF. DNA of the CDR3: TGTGCCAGCAGCCTTAGGGGACCGGACTATGGCTACACCTTC.

This clone came up once. The genes are TRBV5-1 and TRBJ2-3; 9 bases agree with TRBD2. Germline assignment: CDR1 SGHRS and CDR2 YFSETQ. This CDR3 spans 14 amino acids. Germline trimming cut 5 bases from V and 5 bases from J; bases unmatched to any gene: 6. The CDR3 region has the DNA TGCGCCAGCAGGGCTAGCGGGACGGGAGATACGCAGTATTTT. This sequence encodes CASRASGTGDTQYF.

V usage is TRBV5-1 and J usage is TRBJ1-3; D is unclear. Germline lookup yields CDR1 SGHRS and CDR2 YFSETQ. CDR3 length: 16 amino acids. Trimming took 1 base from V and 0 from J, leaving 11 bases between them. The CDR3 region is CASSLYPDGSGNTIYF. The DNA for the CDR3 is TGCGCCAGCAGCTTGTATCCCGACGGCTCTGGAAACACCATATATTTT.

The rearrangement links TRBV4-3 to TRBJ2-7; TRBD1 agrees at 8 bases. The CDR3 sequence is 15 residues long. Germline V gives CDR1 LGHNA, CDR2 YSLEER. V gave up 0 bases and J gave up 4 bases; unmatched junction bases: 5. CDR3 region: CASSQDAGGGYEQYF. The CDR3 bases are TGCGCCAGCAGCCAAGATGCAGGGGGCGGATACGAGCAGTACTTC.

V and J are TRBV7-9 and TRBJ2-7, with 11 bases aligning to TRBD2. This CDR3 is built from 15 residues. Germline CDR1 and CDR2: SEHNR and FQNEAQ (reference sequence). The ends lost 4 bases at V and 4 bases at J; junction bases unmatched: 6. In nucleotides, the CDR3 is TGTGCCAGCAGCTCCCGGAGACTAGCGGGATACGAGCAGTACTTC. It specifies CASSSRRLAGYEQYF.

With regard to this clone: A much larger clone is a single base away; this may be a read error. Here the CDR3 reads CASSLTISSGNTIYF. CDR3 bases: TGCGCCAGCAGCTTAACGATAAGCTCTGGAAACACCATATATTTT. The chain is built from TRBV5-1 and TRBJ1-3; D gene unclear. This CDR3 has 15 amino acids. CDR1 and CDR2 (germline): SGHRS, YFSETQ. V lost 2 bases and J 0 bases, leaving 9 bases between the germline ends.

The chain recombines TRBV5-1 with TRBJ1-2; D gene uncertain. The CDR3 is 14 residues long. Germline CDR1 is SGHRS and CDR2 is YFSETQ. The V and J ends lost 4 bases and 6 bases respectively, with 16 bases between them. For the CDR3, the DNA is TGCGCCAGCAGCACCTCACCTGCCCGCGATGGCTACACCTTC. It specifies CASSTSPARDGYTF.

The chain is built from TRBV11-3 and TRBJ1-1, with D possibly matching TRBD1 (6 bases). V dropped 5 bases and J dropped 5 bases, with 18 bases sitting between them. CDR1 and CDR2 (germline): SGHNT, YENEEA. The CDR3 is 15 residues long. The chain's CDR3 is CASSPGGGRGTEAFF. CDR3 bases: TGTGCCAGCAGCCCAGGAGGGGGAAGAGGGACTGAAGCTTTCTTT. The full variable domain, in which reference TRBV11-3 and TRBJ1-1 provide the parts outside the CDR3, is EAGVVQSPRYKIIEKKQPVAFWCNPISGHNTLYWYLQNLGQGPELLIRYENEEAVDDSQLPKDRFSAERLKGVDSTLKIQPAELGDSAVYLCASSPGGGRGTEAFFGQGTRLTVV.

This chain links TRBV5-4 with TRBJ1-2; D remains ambiguous. The CDR3 contains 16 residues. Germline V gene lookup returns CDR1 SGHNT and CDR2 YYREEE (reference sequence). The ends were cut back, 4 bases at V and 1 base at J, with 17 bases in the middle. The CDR3 bases are TGTGCCAGCAGCGATGTAAACGGGGTCCTTAACTATGGCTACACCTTC. Amino acid sequence: CASSDVNGVLNYGYTF. Full variable domain (rest looked up from reference TRBV5-4 and TRBJ1-2): ETGVTQSPTHLIKTRGQQVTLRCSSQSGHNTVSWYQQALGQGPQFIFQYYREEENGRGNFPPRFSGLQFPNYSSELNVNALELDDSALYLCASSDVNGVLNYGYTFGSGTRLTVV.

The V gene is TRBV30, the J gene TRBJ2-7, with D hard to call. V lost 3 bases and J lost 6, with 12 bases in between. Germline V gene data show CDR1 as GTSNPN and CDR2 as SVGIG (reference sequence). This CDR3 is 12 amino acids long. The CDR3 DNA follows: TGTGCCTGGAGCTACAATCTAGGCGAGCAGTACTTC. This codes for CAWSYNLGEQYF.

V gene TRBV25-1 combines with J gene TRBJ1-1; the D gene is possibly TRBD1 (6 bases). The CDR3 is 14 residues long. The V and J ends lost 3 bases and 9 bases respectively, with 17 bases between them. The germline V gene encodes CDR1 MGHDK and CDR2 SYGVNS. CDR3 bases: TGTGCCAGCAGTGACGGGTGGGACATCACCCAAGCTTTCTTT. Its protein is CASSDGWDITQAFF.

The chain joins TRBV5-4 to TRBJ2-1; D is undetermined. Germline CDR1 SGHNT, CDR2 YYREEE (reference sequence). The V end was cut by 0 bases, the J end by 5 bases, with 12 bases between. This CDR3 comprises 15 residues. The CDR3 region is CASSLVQFDHNEQFF. In DNA form, the CDR3 reads TGTGCCAGCAGCTTGGTCCAGTTCGATCACAATGAGCAGTTCTTC. Drawing the rest from reference TRBV5-4 and TRBJ2-1, the complete variable domain is ETGVTQSPTHLIKTRGQQVTLRCSSQSGHNTVSWYQQALGQGPQFIFQYYREEENGRGNFPPRFSGLQFPNYSSELNVNALELDDSALYLCASSLVQFDHNEQFFGPGTRLTVL.

V is TRBV4-2 and J is TRBJ2-3; D perhaps matches TRBD2 (6 bases). The germline CDR1 and CDR2 sequences are LGHNA and YNFKEQ. The CDR3 contains 16 residues. V shed 4 bases and J shed 1 base, with 15 bases lying between them. This chain's CDR3 is CASSRDSDSGTDTQYF. The CDR3 DNA follows: TGTGCCAGCAGCCGGGACTCAGATTCTGGCACAGATACGCAGTATTTT.

With respect to this clone: With only one base between it and a far larger clone, this is likely a read error. This chain links TRBV30 with TRBJ1-1; D remains ambiguous. V lost 2 bases and J lost 1, with 23 bases in between. Germline assignment: CDR1 GTSNPN and CDR2 SVGIG (reference sequence). CDR3 size: 18 residues. CDR3 region: CAWSPFGLGGLWNTEAFF. The CDR3 nucleotides are TGTGCCTGGAGTCCCTTCGGCTTGGGTGGGTTATGGAACACTGAAGCTTTCTTT.

This chain uses TRBV19 with TRBJ1-1, with D unclear. The CDR3 is 13 residues long. The ends were cut back, 7 bases at V and 1 base at J, with 10 bases in the middle. Germline loops: CDR1 LNHDA, CDR2 SQIVND (reference sequence). The CDR3 DNA reads TGTGCCAGTACCCTTACACAGAACACTGAAGCTTTCTTT. Translated, it gives CASTLTQNTEAFF.

A note on this clone: The sample holds other DNA sequences that translate to the same CDR3. CDR3 sequence: CASSVERESNEQFF. For the CDR3, the DNA is TGTGCCAGCAGTGTCGAGCGGGAGTCGAATGAGCAGTTCTTC. This chain uses TRBV2 with TRBJ2-1; TRBD2 matches 8 bases. From germline, CDR1 is SNHLY and CDR2 FYNNEI. Trimming took 4 bases from V and 7 from J; bases not matched to a gene: 6. CDR3 length equals 14 residues. Filled out from reference TRBV2 and TRBJ2-1, the complete variable domain reads EPEVTQTPSHQVTQMGQEVILRCVPISNHLYFYWYRQILGQKVEFLVSFYNNEISEKSEIFDDQFSVERPDGSNFTLKIRSTKLEDSAMYFCASSVERESNEQFFGPGTRLTVL.

The chain carries TRBV18 and TRBJ2-1; no clear D gene. In germline, CDR1 is KGHSH, CDR2 LQKENI. V was pared by 3 bases and J by 7 bases, with 7 bases between. This CDR3 contains 12 residues. CDR3 loop: CASSPFENEQFF. In DNA form, the CDR3 reads TGTGCCAGCTCACCTTTTGAGAATGAGCAGTTCTTC.

The chain joins TRBV5-4 to TRBJ2-3; TRBD1 might be the D (6 bases). V lost 0 bases, J lost 2 bases, and 10 bases lay in between. This CDR3 spans 15 amino acids. The germline gives CDR1 SGHNT, CDR2 YYREEE (reference sequence). The CDR3 bases are TGTGCCAGCAGCTTGGGGGGGCTCCACACAGATACGCAGTATTTT. It translates to CASSLGGLHTDTQYF. The full variable domain, rest sourced from reference TRBV5-4 and TRBJ2-3, is ETGVTQSPTHLIKTRGQQVTLRCSSQSGHNTVSWYQQALGQGPQFIFQYYREEENGRGNFPPRFSGLQFPNYSSELNVNALELDDSALYLCASSLGGLHTDTQYFGPGTRLTVL.

V usage is TRBV5-1 and J usage is TRBJ1-1; D is undetermined. Germline CDR1 and CDR2: SGHRS and YFSETQ. The CDR3 spans 18 residues. Deletions cut 4 bases from V and 4 bases from J, with 26 bases between. The CDR3 reads CASSVQSGFWAEGTEAFF. The CDR3 DNA reads TGCGCCAGCAGCGTTCAAAGTGGTTTTTGGGCTGAGGGCACTGAAGCTTTCTTT. Using reference TRBV5-1 and TRBJ1-1 for the parts outside the CDR3, the full variable domain is KAGVTQTPRYLIKTRGQQVTLSCSPISGHRSVSWYQQTPGQGLQFLFEYFSETQRNKGNFPGRFSGRQFSNSRSEMNVSTLELGDSALYLCASSVQSGFWAEGTEAFFGQGTRLTVV.

Comment on this clone: Given a far larger clone just one base away, this is likely a sequencing read error. This sample includes further DNA sequences coding for the same CDR3. J is TRBJ2-2 and V is TRBV25-1; D is perhaps TRBD2 (5 bases). The V gene's germline CDR1 is MGHDK and CDR2 SYGVNS. The CDR3 extends over 12 amino acids. CDR3 in amino acids: CASSESTGELFF. The CDR3 region has the DNA TGTGCCAGCAGTGAATCTACCGGGGAGCTGTTCTTT.

The chain recombines TRBV6-1 with TRBJ2-3; 8 nucleotides agree with TRBD1. V was pared by 6 bases and J by 3 bases, with 8 bases of the junction left unmatched. Looked up from germline, CDR1 is MNHNS and CDR2 is SASEGT. The CDR3 extends over 15 amino acids. DNA of the CDR3: TGTGCCAGCAGGAACCCGGGACAGGTAACAGATACGCAGTATTTT. Translating gives CASRNPGQVTDTQYF.

The V call is TRBV5-6, the J call TRBJ2-1, with D unclear. CDR1 and CDR2 (germline): SGHDT, YYEEEE. The V and J ends lost 0 bases and 7 bases respectively, with 17 bases between them. The CDR3 has 16 residues. This CDR3 reads CASSLALSLGLNEQFF. DNA for the CDR3: TGTGCCAGCAGCTTGGCCCTGAGCCTGGGTTTGAATGAGCAGTTCTTC. Using reference TRBV5-6 and TRBJ2-1 for the parts outside the CDR3, the full variable domain is DAGVTQSPTHLIKTRGQQVTLRCSPKSGHDTVSWYQQALGQGPQFIFQYYEEEERQRGNFPDRFSGHQFPNYSSELNVNALLLGDSALYLCASSLALSLGLNEQFFGPGTRLTVL.

The rearrangement links TRBV27 to TRBJ1-1; the D is unclear. The germline V and J ends were trimmed by 0 bases and 5 bases, with 13 bases remaining between them. Germline assignment: CDR1 MNHEY and CDR2 SMNVEV (reference sequence). The CDR3 has 15 residues. CDR3 in amino acids: CASSLSRYLGTEAFF. The CDR3 coding sequence is TGTGCCAGCAGTTTATCCCGGTACCTCGGAACTGAAGCTTTCTTT.

This chain uses TRBV19 with TRBJ2-5; the match to TRBD1 covers 9 bases. The V gene end was trimmed by 6 bases and the J gene end by 4 bases; junction bases not matched to a gene: 6. The CDR3 covers 14 residues. The germline V gene encodes CDR1 LNHDA and CDR2 SQIVND (reference sequence). The CDR3 loop reads CASSRQGGRETQYF. The DNA of the CDR3 is TGTGCCAGTAGCCGACAGGGGGGGAGAGAGACCCAGTACTTC.